The clone carrying this T cell receptor beta chain has a count of ten or more. Its target is not known. This sample stems from a study of T cells in Graves' hyperthyroidism and ophthalmopathy. About the research overall: At the time of initial diagnosis and before any treatment, peripheral blood was collected.

In germline, CDR1 is SNHLY, CDR2 FYNNEI. J was trimmed by 4 bases and V by 8 bases; bases with no gene match: 6. CDR3 length equals 13 residues. PBMCs were derived from around 10 ml fresh peripheral blood. Study conclusions and caveats: The model predicted ophthalmopathy a median around 6 months before onset.

RNA transcripts gave rise to amplified TCR beta CDR3 regions. HTBI primers were the set used in a first-round RT-PCR of the TCR CDR3. TCRdb reanalysed the multiplex PCR reads using MiXCR and keeps one entry per CDR3 protein. The sample holds fewer than 900,000 distinct CDR3 sequences, around a sixth seen once. Sequencing was performed on blood. This TCR derives from a woman aged 45-59 years with Graves' hyperthyroidism that later progressed to Graves' ophthalmopathy. The V gene is TRBV2, the J gene TRBJ1-1, with TRBD1 matching 8 bases. The CDR3 spells CASLDRGFTEAFF. In DNA, the CDR3 is TGTGCCAGCCTCGACAGGGGTTTCACTGAAGCTTTCTTT. Supplemented by reference TRBV2 and TRBJ1-1, the full variable domain reads EPEVTQTPSHQVTQMGQEVILRCVPISNHLYFYWYRQILGQKVEFLVSFYNNEISEKSEIFDDQFSVERPDGSNFTLKIRSTKLEDSAMYFCASLDRGFTEAFFGQGTRLTVV.